The 4 T cell receptor beta chains presented below share a single source sample, sequenced in a study of CD8+CD57+ T cells in acquired aplastic anemia. Previously, flow cytometry had revealed CD8+CD57+ cell expansion in the patients chosen for sequencing. Template material for TCR beta VDJ and CDR3 profiling consisted of genomic DNA. TCRdb re-called the reads with MiXCR, one entry per CDR3 protein. The sample includes around 250,000 distinct CDR3 sequences, less than 85% of them seen just once. The source material was sorted CD4+, CD8+, or CD8+CD57+ T cells (not recorded which) from PBMCs. All receptors derive from a human donor with aplastic anemia.

On this clonotype: The conserved final phenylalanine or tryptophan is absent from the CDR3, which likely points to a read error. The limits of the CDR3 on the DNA are not certain, so only TCRdb's listed CDR3 is given. V is TRBV7-9 and J is TRBJ1-2; TRBD1 reflects the table's D call only, with no check against the DNA. The CDR3 is 13 residues long, ends included. Germline V gives CDR1 SEHNR, CDR2 FQNEAQ (reference sequence). CDR3 loop: CASSKGGVRAPPH.

V gene TRBV2 combines with J gene TRBJ2-3; D call uncertain. V gave up 3 bases and J gave up 15 bases, with 19 bases separating them. Germline values: CDR1 SNHLY, CDR2 FYNNEI. The CDR3 is 13 residues long. This CDR3 is CASSDLGTVLYYF. CDR3 in DNA: TGTGCCAGCAGTGACCTAGGCACAGTTCTGTACTATTTT.

The V gene is TRBV5-1, the J gene TRBJ1-1; the D is unclear. From germline, CDR1 is SGHRS and CDR2 YFSETQ. V lost 3 bases and J lost 3, with 15 bases in between. The CDR3 extends over 15 amino acids. The CDR3 reads CASSSSGASYTEAFF. CDR3 sequence (DNA): TGCGCCAGCAGCTCGTCGGGAGCCTCCTACACTGAAGCTTTCTTT.

The genes are TRBV7-2 and TRBJ2-7; D not certain. Germline loops: CDR1 SGHTA, CDR2 FQGNSA. The V gene lost 1 base and the J gene lost 1 base, with 20 bases spanning the gap. The CDR3 loop spans 18 amino acids. In DNA form, the CDR3 reads TGTGCCAGCAGCTTAGGCTCCGGCGGACGGGCCTATTCCTACGAGCAGTACTTC. It is translated as CASSLGSGGRAYSYEQYF.